This T cell receptor (beta chain) was captured by sequencing in a study of T cell responses to AZD1222 COVID-19 vaccine. TCRdb keeps only in-frame clones here, not all; method: immunoSEQ multiplex PCR. The sample includes roughly 100,000 clones, roughly 92% of them seen just once. Trimming left V 5 bases short and J 7 bases short, with 11 bases between. Per the germline V gene, CDR1 is SGHTA and CDR2 is FQGNSA. The CDR3 covers 13 residues. This sequence joins TRBV7-2 and TRBJ2-2; possibly TRBD2 for D (6 bases). The material was peripheral blood, obtained 28 days after the second AZD1222 dose. The clonotype comes from an adult who received the AZD1222 COVID-19 vaccine. In DNA, the CDR3 is TGTGCCAGCAGCCAAAGGAGGGTCGGGGAGCTGTTTTTT. It encodes CASSQRRVGELFF.